This T cell receptor (beta chain) originates from a study of blood T cell repertoires in COVID-19. Study-level background: COVID-19 samples, acute and convalescent, were from the United States, Italy and Spain. PBMCs, B-cell-depleted T cells, or T cells provided the cDNA or gDNA that made up the material.

The CDR3 runs 12 residues. Trimming removed 8 bases at V and 4 bases at J, with 9 bases between. Germline-derived CDR1 and CDR2 are ENHRY and SYGVKD. Libraries were prepared by immunoSEQ multiplex PCR; TCRdb keeps only in-frame clonotypes and omits some of them. The data show some 200,000 clones, with about 85% seen just once and about 12% held by the top ten. The V gene is TRBV10-3, the J gene TRBJ2-1; D remains unclear. The sample consisted of peripheral blood. This receptor was taken from a woman aged 18-29 years who had recovered from COVID-19. The CDR3 protein is CAILNKYNEQFF. The DNA of the CDR3 is TGTGCCATCCTTAACAAATACAATGAGCAGTTCTTC.